The 12 T cell receptor beta chains below all came from one sample that was sequenced in a study of identical twins. One entry per CDR3 protein results from TCRdb running MiXCR on the 5' RACE reads. The table lists just over 500,000 distinct CDR3 sequences, roughly a fifth of them singletons, with around 0.9% in the top ten. These data also formed part of another study, on T cells expressing NK-cell markers.

Sample: CD4+ T cells sorted from blood. These receptors all stem from a woman aged 18 to 35 in good health.

This clonotype has a count of ten or more. The chain uses TRBV6-1 and TRBJ1-2, with a weak D call TRBD1 (5 bases). The germline gives CDR1 MNHNS, CDR2 SASEGT. The CDR3 is 13 residues long. Trimming took off 6 bases at V and 8 bases at J, with 16 bases between the two ends. CDR3 amino acids: CASSERTNGGYTF. In DNA form, the CDR3 reads TGTGCCAGCAGCGAAAGGACAAACGGAGGCTACACCTTC.

This clonotype was counted between two and nine times. The chain employs TRBV7-2 and TRBJ2-4; D remains unclear. The CDR3 extends over 14 amino acids. Germline-derived CDR1 and CDR2 are SGHTA and FQGNSA. With 2 bases removed from V and 4 bases from J, the gap between germline ends came to 9 bases. The CDR3 nucleotides read TGTGCCAGCAGCTTACAGAATAGGAAAAACATTCAGTACTTC. Amino acids: CASSLQNRKNIQYF.

This chain links TRBV20-1 with TRBJ1-1; 7 bases match TRBD1. CDR1 and CDR2 (germline): DFQATT, SNEGSKA (reference sequence). CDR3 length: 13 residues. Trimming cost V 5 bases and J 3 bases; bases outside gene matches: 6. CDR3 residues: CSAEGARDTEAFF. CDR3 nucleotide sequence: TGCAGTGCTGAGGGGGCGAGGGACACTGAAGCTTTCTTT.

This clonotype was seen only a few times. The genes are TRBV20-1 and TRBJ2-3; 11 bases line up with TRBD2. After removal of 6 bases from V and 10 bases from J, the junction contained 12 bases not matched to a gene. Germline loops: CDR1 DFQATT, CDR2 SNEGSKA (reference sequence). The CDR3 sequence is 14 residues long. CDR3 in DNA: TGCAGTGCCCATAGCGGGAGGGCCCTTGGTGCGCAGTATTTT. Its protein product is CSAHSGRALGAQYF.

The chain recombines TRBV2 with TRBJ2-3; D is unresolved. In germline, CDR1 is SNHLY, CDR2 FYNNEI. Trimming cost V 6 bases and J 6 bases, with 10 bases left between them. This CDR3 is built from 12 residues. CDR3 coding DNA: TGTGCCAGCAGCGTTTCGAGGGATACGCAGTATTTT. This encodes CASSVSRDTQYF. The full variable domain, in which reference TRBV2 and TRBJ2-3 provide the parts outside the CDR3, is EPEVTQTPSHQVTQMGQEVILRCVPISNHLYFYWYRQILGQKVEFLVSFYNNEISEKSEIFDDQFSVERPDGSNFTLKIRSTKLEDSAMYFCASSVSRDTQYFGPGTRLTVL.

This clonotype showed up just a few times. The DNA of the CDR3 is TGTGCCAGCAGTTACGGGGACGGTGAATCACCCCTCCACTTT. Translated, it gives CASSYGDGESPLHF. The rearrangement uses TRBV6-5 and TRBJ1-6; D may be TRBD1 (5 bases). The V and J ends lost 2 bases and 10 bases respectively, with 12 bases between them. Germline V gene lookup returns CDR1 MNHEY and CDR2 SVGAGI. This CDR3 is built from 14 residues.

The chain links TRBV5-1 to TRBJ1-1, with no clear D. Germline loops: CDR1 SGHRS, CDR2 YFSETQ. CDR3 size: 14 residues. V gave up 4 bases and J gave up 5 bases, with 15 bases separating them. The CDR3 is CASSPGSSGTEAFF. The CDR3 region has the DNA TGCGCCAGCAGCCCAGGATCTAGTGGGACTGAAGCTTTCTTT.

The gene calls are TRBV27 and TRBJ2-3, with TRBD2 matching over 8 bases. Germline CDR1 is MNHEY and CDR2 is SMNVEV (reference sequence). This CDR3 is 16 amino acids long. The V gene end was trimmed by 6 bases and the J gene end by 4 bases; junction bases not matched to a gene: 12. CDR3 nucleotide sequence: TGTGCCAGCAGGCCGAGGGCGGGAGGATTCTCAGATACGCAGTATTTT. This gives the protein CASRPRAGGFSDTQYF.

Many counts were recorded for this clonotype. V gene TRBV10-3 combines with J gene TRBJ2-7; D call uncertain. This CDR3 contains 14 residues. Trimming stripped 0 bases from V and 0 bases from J, with 6 bases between. In germline, CDR1 is ENHRY, CDR2 SYGVKD. The CDR3 loop reads CAISESGLSYEQYF. In nucleotides, the CDR3 is TGTGCCATCAGTGAGTCGGGCCTCTCCTACGAGCAGTACTTC.

This clonotype was counted at least ten times. This sequence joins TRBV12-3 or TRBV12-4 and TRBJ2-7; 10 bases are shared with TRBD2. The CDR3 has 15 residues. J lost 3 bases, V lost 6 bases, and 8 bases had no gene match. The CDR3 DNA reads TGTGCCAGCAGGCTGGGCCTAGCGGGAGTCTACGAGCAGTACTTC. Its translation: CASRLGLAGVYEQYF.

The V and J genes are TRBV12-3 or TRBV12-4 and TRBJ2-3, with TRBD1 matching over 8 bases. V lost 6 bases and J lost 0; bases outside the gene matches: 8. There are 16 residues in the CDR3. Written as DNA, the CDR3 is TGTGCCAGCAGCCTCCGCAGGACAGGGAGCACAGATACGCAGTATTTT. This sequence encodes CASSLRRTGSTDTQYF.

This clonotype showed up just a few times. The chain employs TRBV20-1 and TRBJ2-4, with 12 bases identical to TRBD2. V gave up 5 bases and J gave up 6 bases; unmatched junction bases: 5. Per the germline V gene, CDR1 is DFQATT and CDR2 is SNEGSKA (reference sequence). CDR3 length equals 14 residues. CDR3 loop: CSAATSGGGNIQYF. CDR3 coding DNA: TGCAGTGCTGCGACTAGCGGGGGAGGAAACATTCAGTACTTC.